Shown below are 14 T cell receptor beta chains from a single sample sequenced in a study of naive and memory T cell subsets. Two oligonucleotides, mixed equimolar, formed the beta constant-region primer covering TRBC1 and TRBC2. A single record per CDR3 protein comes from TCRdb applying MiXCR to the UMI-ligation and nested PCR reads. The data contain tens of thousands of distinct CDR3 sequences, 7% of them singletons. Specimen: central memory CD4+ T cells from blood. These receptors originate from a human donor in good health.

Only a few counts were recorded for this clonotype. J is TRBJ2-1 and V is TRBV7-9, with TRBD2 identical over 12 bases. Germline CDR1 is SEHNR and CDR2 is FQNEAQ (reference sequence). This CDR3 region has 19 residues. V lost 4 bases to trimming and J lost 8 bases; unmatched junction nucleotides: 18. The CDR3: CASSSWTSGVLNVFDEQFF. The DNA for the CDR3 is TGTGCCAGCAGCTCATGGACTAGCGGGGTCCTTAATGTCTTCGATGAGCAGTTCTTC. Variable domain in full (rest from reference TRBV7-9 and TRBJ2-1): DTGVSQNPRHKITKRGQNVTFRCDPISEHNRLYWYRQTLGQGPEFLTYFQNEAQLEKSRLLSDRFSAERPKGSFSTLEIQRTEQGDSAMYLCASSSWTSGVLNVFDEQFFGPGTRLTVL.

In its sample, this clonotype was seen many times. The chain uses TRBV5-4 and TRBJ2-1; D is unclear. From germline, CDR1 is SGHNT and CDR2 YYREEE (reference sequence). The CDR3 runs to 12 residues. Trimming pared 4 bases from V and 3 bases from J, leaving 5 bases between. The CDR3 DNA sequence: TGTGCCAGCAGCCGCCACTACAATGAGCAGTTCTTC. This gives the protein CASSRHYNEQFF.

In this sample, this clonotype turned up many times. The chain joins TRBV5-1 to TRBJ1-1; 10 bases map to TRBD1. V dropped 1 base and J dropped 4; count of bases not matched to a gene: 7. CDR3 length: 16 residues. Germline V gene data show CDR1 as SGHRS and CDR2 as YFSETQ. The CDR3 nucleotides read TGCGCCAGCAGCTTGATGACAGGGGGCTATAGCACTGAAGCTTTCTTT. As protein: CASSLMTGGYSTEAFF.

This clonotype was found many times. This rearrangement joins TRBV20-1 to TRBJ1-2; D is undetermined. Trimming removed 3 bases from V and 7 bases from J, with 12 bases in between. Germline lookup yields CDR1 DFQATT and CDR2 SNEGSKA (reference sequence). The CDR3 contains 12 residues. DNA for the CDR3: TGCAGTGCTAGGACCACAGAACGTGGCTACACCTTC. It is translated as CSARTTERGYTF.

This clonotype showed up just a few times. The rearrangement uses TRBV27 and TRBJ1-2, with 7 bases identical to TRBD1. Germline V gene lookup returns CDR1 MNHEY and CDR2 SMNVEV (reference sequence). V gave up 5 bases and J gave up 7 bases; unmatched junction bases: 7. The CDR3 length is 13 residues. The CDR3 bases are TGTGCCAGCAGTACTGGACAGGTCCGTGGCTACACCTTC. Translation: CASSTGQVRGYTF.

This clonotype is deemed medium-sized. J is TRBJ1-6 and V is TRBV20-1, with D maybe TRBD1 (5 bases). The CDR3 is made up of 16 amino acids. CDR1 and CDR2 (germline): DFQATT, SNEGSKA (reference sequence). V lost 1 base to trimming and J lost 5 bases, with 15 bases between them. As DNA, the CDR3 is TGCAGTGCTAGAGCAGGACACCGCCCGGATAATTCACCCCTCCACTTT. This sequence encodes CSARAGHRPDNSPLHF.

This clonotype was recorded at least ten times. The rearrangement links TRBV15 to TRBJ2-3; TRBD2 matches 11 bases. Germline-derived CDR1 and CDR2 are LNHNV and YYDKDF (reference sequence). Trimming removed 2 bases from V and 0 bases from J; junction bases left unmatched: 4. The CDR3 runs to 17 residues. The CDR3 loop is CATSRLAGGSSTDTQYF. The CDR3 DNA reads TGTGCCACCAGCAGACTAGCGGGGGGATCTAGCACAGATACGCAGTATTTT.

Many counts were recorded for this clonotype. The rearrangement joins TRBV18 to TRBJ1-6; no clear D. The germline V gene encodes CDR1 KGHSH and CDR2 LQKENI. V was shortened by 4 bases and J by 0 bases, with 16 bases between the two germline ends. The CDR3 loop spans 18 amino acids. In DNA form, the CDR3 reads TGTGCCAGCTCACGGGCAACAGTGCCGAGCTCCTATAATTCACCCCTCCACTTT. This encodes CASSRATVPSSYNSPLHF.

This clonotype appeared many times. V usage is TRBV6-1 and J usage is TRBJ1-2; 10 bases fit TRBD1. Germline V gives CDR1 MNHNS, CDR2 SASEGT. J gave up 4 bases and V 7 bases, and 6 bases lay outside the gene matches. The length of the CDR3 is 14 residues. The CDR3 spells CASILDRGPYGYTF. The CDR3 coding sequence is TGTGCCAGCATATTAGACAGGGGGCCCTATGGCTACACCTTC.

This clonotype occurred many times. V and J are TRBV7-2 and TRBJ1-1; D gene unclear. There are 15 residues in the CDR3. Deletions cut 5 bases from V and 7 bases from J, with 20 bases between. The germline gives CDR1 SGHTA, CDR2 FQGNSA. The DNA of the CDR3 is TGTGCCAGCAGCATACAGCACACCACCTTAAGTGAAGCTTTCTTT. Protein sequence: CASSIQHTTLSEAFF. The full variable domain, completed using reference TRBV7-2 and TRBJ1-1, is GAGVSQSPSNKVTEKGKDVELRCDPISGHTALYWYRQSLGQGLEFLIYFQGNSAPDKSGLPSDRFSAERTGGSVSTLTIQRTQQEDSAVYLCASSIQHTTLSEAFFGQGTRLTVV.

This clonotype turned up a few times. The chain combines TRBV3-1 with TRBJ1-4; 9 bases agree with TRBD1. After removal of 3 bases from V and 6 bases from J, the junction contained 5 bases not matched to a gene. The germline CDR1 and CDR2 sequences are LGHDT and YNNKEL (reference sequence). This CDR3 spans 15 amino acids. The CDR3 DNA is TGTGCCAGCAGCCATCGCGGGACAGGGTATGAAAAACTGTTTTTT. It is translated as CASSHRGTGYEKLFF.

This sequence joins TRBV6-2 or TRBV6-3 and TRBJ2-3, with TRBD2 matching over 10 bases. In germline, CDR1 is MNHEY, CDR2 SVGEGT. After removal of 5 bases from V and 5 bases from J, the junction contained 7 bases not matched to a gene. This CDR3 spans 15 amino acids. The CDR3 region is CASSESGRARDTQYF. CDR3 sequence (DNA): TGTGCCAGCAGTGAGAGCGGGAGGGCCAGAGATACGCAGTATTTT.

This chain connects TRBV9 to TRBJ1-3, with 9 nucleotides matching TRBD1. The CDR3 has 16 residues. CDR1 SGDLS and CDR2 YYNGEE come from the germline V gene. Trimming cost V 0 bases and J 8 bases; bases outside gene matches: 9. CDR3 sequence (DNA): TGTGCCAGCAGCGTAGCTACAGGGACAGGGATGGACACCATATATTTT. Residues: CASSVATGTGMDTIYF.

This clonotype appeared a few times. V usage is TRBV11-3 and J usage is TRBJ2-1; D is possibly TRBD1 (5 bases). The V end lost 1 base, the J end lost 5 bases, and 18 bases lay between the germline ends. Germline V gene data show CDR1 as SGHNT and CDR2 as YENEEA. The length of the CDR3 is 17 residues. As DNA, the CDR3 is TGTGCCAGCAGCTTAGCCCCGGGCCCATGGGGCGACAATGAGCAGTTCTTC. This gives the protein CASSLAPGPWGDNEQFF. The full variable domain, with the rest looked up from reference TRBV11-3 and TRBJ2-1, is EAGVVQSPRYKIIEKKQPVAFWCNPISGHNTLYWYLQNLGQGPELLIRYENEEAVDDSQLPKDRFSAERLKGVDSTLKIQPAELGDSAVYLCASSLAPGPWGDNEQFFGPGTRLTVL.